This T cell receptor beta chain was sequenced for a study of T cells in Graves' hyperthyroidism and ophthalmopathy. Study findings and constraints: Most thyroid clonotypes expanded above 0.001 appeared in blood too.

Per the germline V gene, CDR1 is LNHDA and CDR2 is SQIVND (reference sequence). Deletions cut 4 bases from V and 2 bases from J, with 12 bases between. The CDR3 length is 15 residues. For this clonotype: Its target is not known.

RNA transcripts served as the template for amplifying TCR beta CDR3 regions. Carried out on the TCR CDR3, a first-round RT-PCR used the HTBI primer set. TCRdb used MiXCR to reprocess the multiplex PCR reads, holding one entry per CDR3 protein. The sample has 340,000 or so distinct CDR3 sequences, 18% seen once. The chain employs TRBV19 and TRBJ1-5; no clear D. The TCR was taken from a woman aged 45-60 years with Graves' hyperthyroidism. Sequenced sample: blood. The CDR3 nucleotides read TGTGCCAGTAGTAGGCGGGGAGAAGGCAATCAGCCCCAGCATTTT. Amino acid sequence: CASSRRGEGNQPQHF.